The clone carrying this TCR beta chain was seen a handful of times. Its antigen is still unknown. Genes and germline come from the mouse. The read finishes 1 residue shy of the CDR3 end, and the germline J gene is used to complete it. The time point: mouse harvest day 7 after allogeneic transplant. Mouse grafts combined 10^7 T-cell-depleted bone marrow cells with 10^6 splenic CD5+ T cells. Tissues came from B6→BALB/c major-mismatch GVHD mice at day 7 or 14. V lost 4 bases, J lost 5 bases, and 3 bases stayed unmatched. The length of the CDR3 is 14 residues. CDR1 is SGHDT, CDR2 FRDEAV, per germline. This specimen comes from a study of tissue T cells after allogeneic stem cell transplantation. Study-wide points: Motif-based clustering found tissue-specific repertoire signatures shared across patients, though few clones were shared. Anatomically similar tissues had similar TCR repertoires within each patient.

Survey-depth TCRbeta CDR3 sequencing reported V/J genes and productive frequencies. The table came from immunoSEQ multiplex PCR; TCRdb's copy has only in-frame clones and leaves some out. The sample consists of under 7,000 clones, more than 40% of them appearing once. V usage is TRBV14 and J usage is TRBJ2-7; TRBD2 agrees at 13 bases. This sequence originates from a female BALB/c mouse given C57BL/6 T cells with graft-versus-host disease after an allogeneic hematopoietic cell transplant. Sequenced input: gut tissue. This CDR3 reads CASSPDWGGDEQYF. The DNA read from the CDR3 is TGTGCCAGCAGTCCGGACTGGGGGGGCGATGAACAGTAC. Combining the CDR3 with reference TRBV14 and TRBJ2-7 gives the whole variable domain EAGVTQSPRYAVLQEGQAVSFWCDPISGHDTLYWYQQPRDQGPQLLVYFRDEAVIDNSQLPSDRFSAVRPKGTNSTLKIQSAKQGDTATYLCASSPDWGGDEQYFGPGTRLTVL.